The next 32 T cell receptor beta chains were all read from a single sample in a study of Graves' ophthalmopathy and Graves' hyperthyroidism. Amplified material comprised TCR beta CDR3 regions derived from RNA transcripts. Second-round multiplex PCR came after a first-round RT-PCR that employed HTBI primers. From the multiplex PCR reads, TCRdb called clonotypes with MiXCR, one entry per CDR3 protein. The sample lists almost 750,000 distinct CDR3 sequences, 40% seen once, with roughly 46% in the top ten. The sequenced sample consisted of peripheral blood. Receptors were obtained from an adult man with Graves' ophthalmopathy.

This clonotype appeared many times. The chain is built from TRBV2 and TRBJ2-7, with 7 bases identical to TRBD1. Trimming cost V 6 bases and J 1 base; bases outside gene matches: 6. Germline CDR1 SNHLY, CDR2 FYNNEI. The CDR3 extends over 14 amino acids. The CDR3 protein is CASRTGQRSYEQYF. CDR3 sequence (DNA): TGTGCCAGCAGGACGGGACAGCGGTCCTACGAGCAGTACTTC. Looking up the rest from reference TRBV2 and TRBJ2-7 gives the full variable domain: EPEVTQTPSHQVTQMGQEVILRCVPISNHLYFYWYRQILGQKVEFLVSFYNNEISEKSEIFDDQFSVERPDGSNFTLKIRSTKLEDSAMYFCASRTGQRSYEQYFGPGTRLTVT.

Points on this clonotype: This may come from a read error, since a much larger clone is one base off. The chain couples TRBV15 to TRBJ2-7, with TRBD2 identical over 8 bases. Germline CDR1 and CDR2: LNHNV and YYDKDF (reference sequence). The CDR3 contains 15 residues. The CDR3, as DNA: TGTGCCACCAGCCACGGGGGGGTGGGAGCCTACGAGCAGCACTTC. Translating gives CATSHGGVGAYEQHF.

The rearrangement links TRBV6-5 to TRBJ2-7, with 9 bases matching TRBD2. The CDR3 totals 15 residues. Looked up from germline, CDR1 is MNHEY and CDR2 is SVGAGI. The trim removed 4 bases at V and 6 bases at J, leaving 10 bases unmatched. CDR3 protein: CASSSGLARIREQYF. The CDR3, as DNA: TGTGCCAGCAGTTCGGGACTAGCCCGAATCCGCGAGCAGTACTTC.

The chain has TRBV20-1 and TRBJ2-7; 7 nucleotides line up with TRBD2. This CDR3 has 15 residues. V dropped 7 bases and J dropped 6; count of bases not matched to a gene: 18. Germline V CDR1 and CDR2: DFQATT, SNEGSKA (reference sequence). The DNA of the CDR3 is TGCAGTGTTGTATTGGTGGGAGGGCCGGATCGCGAGCAGTACTTC. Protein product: CSVVLVGGPDREQYF.

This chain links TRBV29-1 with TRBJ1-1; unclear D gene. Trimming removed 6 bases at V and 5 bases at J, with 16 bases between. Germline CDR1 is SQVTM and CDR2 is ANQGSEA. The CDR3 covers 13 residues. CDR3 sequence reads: CSVRGSSWTEAFF. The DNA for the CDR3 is TGCAGCGTCCGAGGGTCCTCGTGGACTGAAGCTTTCTTT.

The CDR3 DNA follows: TGTGCCAGCTCTCCGGGGATACTCTCTGGAAACACCATATATTTT. Translating gives CASSPGILSGNTIYF. The chain joins TRBV9 to TRBJ1-3; no firm D call. The V gene's germline CDR1 is SGDLS and CDR2 YYNGEE. Trimming removed 7 bases at V and 0 bases at J, with 14 bases between. There are 15 residues in the CDR3.

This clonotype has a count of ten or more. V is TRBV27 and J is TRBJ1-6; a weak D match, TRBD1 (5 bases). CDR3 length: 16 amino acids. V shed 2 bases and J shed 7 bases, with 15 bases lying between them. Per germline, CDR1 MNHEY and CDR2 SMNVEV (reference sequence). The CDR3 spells CASSLQGSRANSPLHF. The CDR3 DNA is TGTGCCAGCAGTTTACAGGGATCACGAGCGAATTCACCCCTCCACTTT.

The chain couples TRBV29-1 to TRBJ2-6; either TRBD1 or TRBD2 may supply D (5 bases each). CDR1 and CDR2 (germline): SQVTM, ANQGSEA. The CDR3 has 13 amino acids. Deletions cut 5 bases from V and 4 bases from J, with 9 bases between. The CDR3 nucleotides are TGCAGCGTTTGGGGCGGGGGGGCCAACGTCCTGACTTTC. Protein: CSVWGGGANVLTF.

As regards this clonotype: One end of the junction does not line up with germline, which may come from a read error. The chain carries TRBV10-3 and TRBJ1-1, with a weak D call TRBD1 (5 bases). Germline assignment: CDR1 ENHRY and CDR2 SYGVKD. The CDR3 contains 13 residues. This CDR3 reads CASSVAGKNFAFF. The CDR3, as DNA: TGTGCCAGCAGTGTGGCAGGGAAAAACTTTGCTTTCTTT.

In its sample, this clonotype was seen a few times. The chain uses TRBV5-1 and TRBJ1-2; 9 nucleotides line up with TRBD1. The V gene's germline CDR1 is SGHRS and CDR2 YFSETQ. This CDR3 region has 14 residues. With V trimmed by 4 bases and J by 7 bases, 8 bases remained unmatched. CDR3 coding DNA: TGCGCCAGCAGCACACCGGGACAGGGAGGTGGCTACACCTTC. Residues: CASSTPGQGGGYTF.

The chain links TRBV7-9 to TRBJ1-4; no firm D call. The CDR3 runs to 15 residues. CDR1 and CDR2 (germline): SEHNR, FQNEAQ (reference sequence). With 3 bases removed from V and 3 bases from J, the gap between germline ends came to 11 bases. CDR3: CASSFEGRPNEKLFF. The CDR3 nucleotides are TGTGCCAGCAGCTTTGAAGGGAGGCCTAATGAAAAACTGTTTTTT.

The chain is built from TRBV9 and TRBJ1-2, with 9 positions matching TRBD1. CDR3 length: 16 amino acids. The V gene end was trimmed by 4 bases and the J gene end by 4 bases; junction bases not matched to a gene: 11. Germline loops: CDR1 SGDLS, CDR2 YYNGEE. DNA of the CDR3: TGTGCCAGCAGCACGCGGACAGGGGCAGGGGGCTATGGCTACACCTTC. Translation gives CASSTRTGAGGYGYTF. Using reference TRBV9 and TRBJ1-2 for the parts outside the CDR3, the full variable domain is DSGVTQTPKHLITATGQRVTLRCSPRSGDLSVYWYQQSLDQGLQFLIQYYNGEERAKGNILERFSAQQFPDLHSELNLSSLELGDSALYFCASSTRTGAGGYGYTFGSGTRLTVV.

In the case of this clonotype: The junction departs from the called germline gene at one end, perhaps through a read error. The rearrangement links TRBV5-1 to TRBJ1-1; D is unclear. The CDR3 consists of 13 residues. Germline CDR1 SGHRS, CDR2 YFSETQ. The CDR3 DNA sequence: TGCGCCAGCAGCTTAGGAGTGAACACTGAAGCTCTCTTT. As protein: CASSLGVNTEALF. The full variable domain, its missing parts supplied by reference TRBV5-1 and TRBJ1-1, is KAGVTQTPRYLIKTRGQQVTLSCSPISGHRSVSWYQQTPGQGLQFLFEYFSETQRNKGNFPGRFSGRQFSNSRSEMNVSTLELGDSALYLCASSLGVNTEALFGQGTRLTVV.

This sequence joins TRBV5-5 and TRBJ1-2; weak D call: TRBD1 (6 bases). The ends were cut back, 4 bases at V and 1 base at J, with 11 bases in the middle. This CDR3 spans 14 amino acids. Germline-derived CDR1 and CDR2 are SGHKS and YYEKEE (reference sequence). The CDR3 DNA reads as TGTGCCAGCAGCGGGGGGACATTTAACTATGGCTACACCTTC. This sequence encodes CASSGGTFNYGYTF. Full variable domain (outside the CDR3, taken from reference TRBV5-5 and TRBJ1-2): DAGVTQSPTHLIKTRGQQVTLRCSPISGHKSVSWYQQVLGQGPQFIFQYYEKEERGRGNFPDRFSARQFPNYSSELNVNALLLGDSALYLCASSGGTFNYGYTFGSGTRLTVV.

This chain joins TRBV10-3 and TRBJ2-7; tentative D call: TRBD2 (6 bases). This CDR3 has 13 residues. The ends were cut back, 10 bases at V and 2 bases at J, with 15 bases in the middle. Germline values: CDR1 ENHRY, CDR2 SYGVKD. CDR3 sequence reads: CATEGAFTYEQYF. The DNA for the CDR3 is TGTGCCACGGAGGGAGCCTTTACCTACGAGCAGTACTTC.

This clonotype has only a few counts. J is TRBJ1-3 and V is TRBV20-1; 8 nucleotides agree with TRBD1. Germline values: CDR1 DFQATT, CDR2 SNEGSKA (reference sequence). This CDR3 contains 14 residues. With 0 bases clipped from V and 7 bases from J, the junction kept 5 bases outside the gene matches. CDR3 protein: CSAREFRGPNTIYF. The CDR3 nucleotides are TGCAGTGCTAGAGAGTTCAGGGGGCCCAACACCATATATTTT.

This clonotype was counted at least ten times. CDR3 sequence (DNA): TGTGCCACCAGCCGAGGGGACGTGGGAAACACCATATATTTT. Encoded protein: CATSRGDVGNTIYF. The gene calls are TRBV15 and TRBJ1-3, with a weak D call TRBD1 (5 bases). With 5 bases removed from V and 4 bases from J, the gap between germline ends came to 12 bases. The germline V gene encodes CDR1 LNHNV and CDR2 YYDKDF (reference sequence). This CDR3 is built from 14 residues.

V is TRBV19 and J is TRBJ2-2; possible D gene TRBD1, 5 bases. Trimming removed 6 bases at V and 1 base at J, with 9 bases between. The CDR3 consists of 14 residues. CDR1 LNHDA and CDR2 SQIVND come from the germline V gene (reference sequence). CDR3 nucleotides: TGTGCCAGTAGAGGGGCGGTGAACACCGGGGAGCTGTTTTTT. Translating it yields CASRGAVNTGELFF.

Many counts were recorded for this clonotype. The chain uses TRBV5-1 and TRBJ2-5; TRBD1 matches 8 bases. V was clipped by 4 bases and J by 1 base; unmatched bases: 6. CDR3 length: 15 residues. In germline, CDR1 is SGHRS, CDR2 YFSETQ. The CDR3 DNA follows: TGCGCCAGCAGCACGTCGACAGGGGTCCAAGAGACCCAGTACTTC. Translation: CASSTSTGVQETQYF. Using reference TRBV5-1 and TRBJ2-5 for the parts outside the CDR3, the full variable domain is KAGVTQTPRYLIKTRGQQVTLSCSPISGHRSVSWYQQTPGQGLQFLFEYFSETQRNKGNFPGRFSGRQFSNSRSEMNVSTLELGDSALYLCASSTSTGVQETQYFGPGTRLLVL.

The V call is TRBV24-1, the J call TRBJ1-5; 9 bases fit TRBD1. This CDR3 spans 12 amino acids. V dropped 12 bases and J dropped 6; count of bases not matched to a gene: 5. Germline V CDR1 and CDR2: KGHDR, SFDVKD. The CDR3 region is CAWGQGSQPQHF. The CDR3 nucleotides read TGTGCCTGGGGACAGGGAAGTCAGCCCCAGCATTTT.

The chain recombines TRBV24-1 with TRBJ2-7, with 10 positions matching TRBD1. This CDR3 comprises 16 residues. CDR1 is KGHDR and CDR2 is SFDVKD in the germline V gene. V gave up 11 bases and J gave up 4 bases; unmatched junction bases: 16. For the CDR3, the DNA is TGTGCCAGTGGCCGGGACAGGGGTAATGTTTGGTACGAGCAGTACTTC. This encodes CASGRDRGNVWYEQYF.

Here the CDR3 reads CASSLGPRGANTEAFF. The CDR3 bases are TGTGCCAGCAGCTTAGGGCCCAGGGGGGCTAACACTGAAGCTTTCTTT. V is TRBV7-2 and J is TRBJ1-1, with 7 bases that match TRBD1. Germline trimming cut 1 base from V and 2 bases from J; bases unmatched to any gene: 7. The CDR3 contains 16 residues. Germline assignment: CDR1 SGHTA and CDR2 FQGNSA.

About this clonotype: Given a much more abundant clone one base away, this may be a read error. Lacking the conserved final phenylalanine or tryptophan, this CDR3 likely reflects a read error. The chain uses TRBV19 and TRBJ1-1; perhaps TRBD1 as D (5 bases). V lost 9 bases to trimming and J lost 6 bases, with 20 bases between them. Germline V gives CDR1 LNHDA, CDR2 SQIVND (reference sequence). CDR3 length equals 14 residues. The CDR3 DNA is TGTGCCAGCTGGACGAGGCAGGGCATCGCTGAAGCTTTCCTT. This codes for CASWTRQGIAEAFL.

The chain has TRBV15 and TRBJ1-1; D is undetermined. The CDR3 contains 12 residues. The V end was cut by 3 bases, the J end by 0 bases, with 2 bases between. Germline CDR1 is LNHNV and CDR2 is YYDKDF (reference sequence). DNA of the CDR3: TGTGCCACCAGCAGGGTGAACACTGAAGCTTTCTTT. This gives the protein CATSRVNTEAFF.

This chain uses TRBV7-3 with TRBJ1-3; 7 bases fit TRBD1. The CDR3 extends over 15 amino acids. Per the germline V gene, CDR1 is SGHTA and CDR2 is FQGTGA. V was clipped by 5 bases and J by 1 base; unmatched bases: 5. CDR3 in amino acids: CASSRGQTSGNTIYF. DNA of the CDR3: TGTGCCAGCAGCCGGGGACAGACATCTGGAAACACCATATATTTT.

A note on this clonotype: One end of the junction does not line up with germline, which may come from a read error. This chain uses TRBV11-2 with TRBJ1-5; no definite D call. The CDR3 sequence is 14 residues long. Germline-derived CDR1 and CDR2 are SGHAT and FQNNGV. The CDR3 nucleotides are TGTGCCAGCGGCTTTGACGGGAGCAATCAGCCCCAGCATTTT. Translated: CASGFDGSNQPQHF.

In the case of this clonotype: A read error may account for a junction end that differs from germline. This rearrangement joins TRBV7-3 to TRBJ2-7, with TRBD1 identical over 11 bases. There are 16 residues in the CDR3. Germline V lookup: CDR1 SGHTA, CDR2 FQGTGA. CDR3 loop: CASSQEGGTGGYEQYF. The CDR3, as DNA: TGCGCCAGCAGCCAAGAGGGCGGGACAGGGGGGTACGAGCAGTACTTC.

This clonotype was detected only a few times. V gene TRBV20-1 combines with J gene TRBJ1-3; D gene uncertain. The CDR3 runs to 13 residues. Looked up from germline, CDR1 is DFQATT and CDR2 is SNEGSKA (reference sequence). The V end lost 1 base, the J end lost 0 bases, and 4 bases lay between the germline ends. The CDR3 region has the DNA TGCAGTGCTAGAGTGCTCTCTGGAAACACCATATATTTT. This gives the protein CSARVLSGNTIYF.

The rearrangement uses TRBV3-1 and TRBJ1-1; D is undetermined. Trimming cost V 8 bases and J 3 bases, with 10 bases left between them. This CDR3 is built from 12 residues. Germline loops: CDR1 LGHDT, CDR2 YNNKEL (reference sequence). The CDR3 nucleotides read TGTGCCAGCTCACCAGCGGACACTGAAGCTTTCTTT. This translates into CASSPADTEAFF. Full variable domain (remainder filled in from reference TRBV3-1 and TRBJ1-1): DTAVSQTPKYLVTQMGNDKSIKCEQNLGHDTMYWYKQDSKKFLKIMFSYNNKELIINETVPNRFSPKSPDKAHLNLHINSLELGDSAVYFCASSPADTEAFFGQGTRLTVV.

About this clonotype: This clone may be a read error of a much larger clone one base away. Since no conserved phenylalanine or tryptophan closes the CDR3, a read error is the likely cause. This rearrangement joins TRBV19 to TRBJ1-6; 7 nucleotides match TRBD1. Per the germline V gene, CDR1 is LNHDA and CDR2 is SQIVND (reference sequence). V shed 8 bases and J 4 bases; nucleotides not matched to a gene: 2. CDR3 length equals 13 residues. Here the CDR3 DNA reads TGTGCCAGTCACAGGGGATATAATTCACCCCTCCACCTT. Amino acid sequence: CASHRGYNSPLHL.

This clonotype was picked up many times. The DNA of the CDR3 is TGTGCCAGCAGTTATTCGGCAGGGGCTGGAAACACCATATATTTT. Its translation is CASSYSAGAGNTIYF. This chain connects TRBV6-6 to TRBJ1-3; tentatively, D is TRBD1 (6 bases). Germline V gene sequence: CDR1 MNHNY, CDR2 SVGAGI (reference sequence). The V end lost 3 bases, the J end lost 2 bases, and 11 bases lay between the germline ends. There are 15 residues in the CDR3.

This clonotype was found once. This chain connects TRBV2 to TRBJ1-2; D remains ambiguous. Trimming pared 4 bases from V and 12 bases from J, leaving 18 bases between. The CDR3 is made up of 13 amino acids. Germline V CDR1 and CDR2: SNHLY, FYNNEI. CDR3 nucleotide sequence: TGTGCCAGCAGTGCTCGGGCCGACTCTGGAAACACCTTC. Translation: CASSARADSGNTF.